This T cell receptor beta chain was retrieved from a study of T cell responses to AZD1222 COVID-19 vaccine. Measured with immunoSEQ multiplex PCR; TCRdb has only the in-frame clones, and not every one. The sample yields roughly 110,000 clones, 80% to 95% seen once. This TCR was recovered from an adult who received the AZD1222 COVID-19 vaccine. The input for sequencing was peripheral blood, taken 28 days after the second AZD1222 dose.

The CDR3 sequence: CASGPDRYYGYTF. DNA for the CDR3: TGTGCCAGCGGGCCGGACCGTTACTATGGCTACACCTTC. V and J are TRBV5-4 and TRBJ1-2; no clear D gene. V was trimmed by 7 bases and J by 3 bases, leaving 13 bases between them. The CDR3 consists of 13 residues. Per germline, CDR1 SGHNT and CDR2 YYREEE (reference sequence).